The 27 T cell receptor beta chains listed next were all sequenced from one sample in a study of blood T cell repertoires in COVID-19. The repertoire was sequenced with immunoSEQ multiplex PCR; TCRdb's copy has only in-frame clones and lacks some. This sample carries around 310,000 clones, roughly 88% of them seen once, and the ten largest clones take about 5%. Sequenced input: PBMCs or T cells enriched from blood (not recorded which). All receptors derive from a man aged 25 to 40 who had recovered from COVID-19.

The table lists this clone with a few counts. The genes are TRBV6-4 and TRBJ2-6; 10 nucleotides align to TRBD2. V dropped 6 bases and J dropped 0; count of bases not matched to a gene: 2. Germline V gene lookup returns CDR1 MRHNA and CDR2 SNTAGT. The CDR3 sequence is 16 residues long. CDR3 region: CASSTSGDSGANVLTF. As DNA, the CDR3 is TGTGCCAGCAGCACTAGCGGGGACTCTGGGGCCAACGTCCTGACTTTC.

This sequence joins TRBV10-2 and TRBJ2-7, with 8 positions matching TRBD2. The J segment lost 0 bases and the V segment lost 7 bases, leaving 5 bases of the junction unmatched. This CDR3 is 14 amino acids long. CDR1 WSHSY and CDR2 SAAADI come from the germline V gene. CDR3 region: CASITGTSSYEQYF. The CDR3 DNA reads as TGCGCCAGCATAACGGGGACTAGCTCCTACGAGCAGTACTTC.

In this sample, this clone turned up a few times. The chain carries TRBV2 and TRBJ1-5; 9 bases agree with TRBD1. The ends lost 6 bases at V and 6 bases at J; junction bases unmatched: 12. Germline loops: CDR1 SNHLY, CDR2 FYNNEI. There are 16 residues in the CDR3. CDR3 protein: CASRGSTGGFSQPQHF. Here the CDR3 DNA reads TGTGCCAGCAGGGGCTCAACAGGGGGCTTTAGTCAGCCCCAGCATTTT.

V and J are TRBV5-1 and TRBJ2-5; TRBD2 matches 9 bases. The CDR3 has 16 amino acids. V dropped 1 base and J dropped 4; count of bases not matched to a gene: 8. Germline CDR1 SGHRS, CDR2 YFSETQ. CDR3 residues: CASSLWGGGARETQYF. CDR3 nucleotide sequence: TGCGCCAGCAGCTTGTGGGGCGGGGGGGCAAGAGAGACCCAGTACTTC.

This clone has a single count. The J gene is TRBJ1-2, the V gene TRBV5-8; D is possibly TRBD1 (6 bases). Germline V gene sequence: CDR1 SGHTS, CDR2 YDEGEE. V lost 1 base to trimming and J lost 4 bases, with 26 bases between them. The CDR3 is 19 amino acids. DNA for the CDR3: TGTGCCAGCAGCTTGCCGGGCCTGGGACACAAATATCGTGGCTATGGCTACACCTTC. Translating gives CASSLPGLGHKYRGYGYTF.

This chain joins TRBV3-1 (or the pseudogene TRBV3-2) and TRBJ2-3; 15 bases align to TRBD2. Germline V lookup: CDR1 LGHDT, CDR2 YNNKEL (reference sequence). This CDR3 region has 20 residues. Germline trimming cut 3 bases from V and 1 base from J; bases unmatched to any gene: 11. This CDR3 reads CASSQWTGTSGGFRTDTQYF. DNA for the CDR3: TGTGCCAGCAGCCAGTGGACCGGGACTAGCGGGGGGTTTCGCACAGATACGCAGTATTTT.

V and J are TRBV27 and TRBJ1-6, with 7 bases matching TRBD1. The ends lost 7 bases at V and 8 bases at J; junction bases unmatched: 11. The CDR3 has 15 residues. CDR1 and CDR2 (germline): MNHEY, SMNVEV (reference sequence). This CDR3 is CASTPTGVEYSPLHF. For the CDR3, the DNA is TGTGCCAGCACCCCAACAGGGGTTGAGTATTCACCCCTCCACTTT.

CDR3 in amino acids: CASSSGLRGTYTDTQYF. Here the CDR3 DNA reads TGTGCCAGCAGCTCCGGTTTGAGAGGGACTTACACAGATACGCAGTATTTT. The chain is built from TRBV7-9 and TRBJ2-3; D is perhaps TRBD2 (6 bases). From germline, CDR1 is SEHNR and CDR2 FQNEAQ (reference sequence). The V end lost 4 bases, the J end lost 2 bases, and 19 bases lay between the germline ends. This CDR3 is 17 amino acids long.

The V gene is TRBV7-2, the J gene TRBJ2-1; a weak D match, TRBD1 (6 bases). CDR1 and CDR2 (germline): SGHTA, FQGNSA. CDR3 length: 14 residues. The V gene lost 1 base and the J gene lost 7 bases, with 11 bases spanning the gap. In nucleotides, the CDR3 is TGTGCCAGCAGCTTAGTCGGCACAGGGAATGAGCAGTTCTTC. It is translated as CASSLVGTGNEQFF.

The chain uses TRBV30 and TRBJ1-2; D is perhaps TRBD1 (5 bases). Germline CDR1 reads GTSNPN; CDR2 reads SVGIG (reference sequence). With 2 bases removed from V and 6 bases from J, the gap between germline ends came to 16 bases. The CDR3 has 14 amino acids. This chain's CDR3 is CAWSQGLGIHGYTF. CDR3 in DNA: TGTGCCTGGAGTCAGGGTCTTGGTATACATGGCTACACCTTC.

The chain has TRBV6-5 and TRBJ2-4, with D unclear. The CDR3 extends over 14 amino acids. Looked up from germline, CDR1 is MNHEY and CDR2 is SVGAGI. V shed 8 bases and J shed 0 bases, with 11 bases lying between them. Here the CDR3 DNA reads TGTGCCAGCCCCGTTCCTCTAGCCAAAAACATTCAGTACTTC. It codes for CASPVPLAKNIQYF.

The V and J genes are TRBV6-5 and TRBJ1-2; 10 bases are a match to TRBD1. CDR3 length equals 14 residues. Germline V gives CDR1 MNHEY, CDR2 SVGAGI. The V gene end was trimmed by 4 bases and the J gene end by 3 bases; junction bases not matched to a gene: 2. The CDR3 is CASSWDRGDYGYTF. The CDR3 region has the DNA TGTGCCAGCAGTTGGGACAGGGGCGACTATGGCTACACCTTC.

This chain links TRBV30 with TRBJ1-6; no definite D call. Germline CDR1 reads GTSNPN; CDR2 reads SVGIG (reference sequence). The CDR3 length is 15 residues. V dropped 4 bases and J dropped 2 bases, with 12 bases sitting between them. CDR3 residues: CAWTLRVTYNSPLHF. In DNA form, the CDR3 reads TGTGCCTGGACCTTGAGGGTCACCTATAATTCACCCCTCCACTTT.

J is TRBJ1-5 and V is TRBV2, with D possibly matching TRBD1 (5 bases). Germline lookup yields CDR1 SNHLY and CDR2 FYNNEI. V lost 2 bases and J 0 bases, leaving 11 bases between the germline ends. This CDR3 has 16 residues. As DNA, the CDR3 is TGTGCCAGCAGTGAAAGGACATCTTATAGCAATCAGCCCCAGCATTTT. Its translation: CASSERTSYSNQPQHF.

The rearrangement joins TRBV5-4 to TRBJ2-7; 7 positions match TRBD2. With 2 bases clipped from V and 7 bases from J, the junction kept 6 bases outside the gene matches. This CDR3 is 13 amino acids long. Germline-derived CDR1 and CDR2 are SGHNT and YYREEE (reference sequence). The CDR3 coding sequence is TGTGCCAGCAGCTTTGGGGCGGGGGAAGAGCAGTACTTC. It translates to CASSFGAGEEQYF.

This rearrangement joins TRBV11-2 to TRBJ2-1; D gene ambiguous. The germline CDR1 and CDR2 sequences are SGHAT and FQNNGV. V lost 2 bases and J 8 bases, leaving 13 bases between the germline ends. The CDR3 is made up of 14 amino acids. In DNA form, the CDR3 reads TGTGCCAGCAGCTTACGCAACCTAGTCCATGAGCAGTTCTTC. Translation gives CASSLRNLVHEQFF.

The gene calls are TRBV24-1 and TRBJ2-5, with 9 nucleotides matching TRBD1. There are 16 residues in the CDR3. V lost 4 bases, J lost 5 bases, and 10 bases stayed unmatched. The germline V gene has CDR1 KGHDR and CDR2 SFDVKD. The CDR3 here is CATSDLLTGGAETQYF. The CDR3 DNA reads as TGTGCCACCAGTGACCTCCTTACAGGGGGCGCGGAGACCCAGTACTTC.

The gene calls are TRBV19 and TRBJ1-5, with TRBD1 matching over 7 bases. Trimming cost V 5 bases and J 1 base; bases outside gene matches: 5. The CDR3 is 15 amino acids. CDR1 LNHDA and CDR2 SQIVND come from the germline V gene (reference sequence). This CDR3 is CASSLTGSSNQPQHF. In DNA form, the CDR3 reads TGTGCCAGTAGTTTGACAGGGAGCAGCAATCAGCCCCAGCATTTT. Full variable domain (outside the CDR3, taken from reference TRBV19 and TRBJ1-5): DGGITQSPKYLFRKEGQNVTLSCEQNLNHDAMYWYRQDPGQGLRLIYYSQIVNDFQKGDIAEGYSVSREKKESFPLTVTSAQKNPTAFYLCASSLTGSSNQPQHFGDGTRLSIL.

The V and J genes are TRBV4-1 and TRBJ2-5, with 7 nucleotides matching TRBD2. In germline, CDR1 is MGHRA, CDR2 YSYEKL. CDR3 size: 14 residues. V was pared by 8 bases and J by 7 bases, with 13 bases of the junction left unmatched. Written as DNA, the CDR3 is TGCGCCAGCCTTGACGGGGCGGGGGTAGGGACCCAGTACTTC. Translating it yields CASLDGAGVGTQYF.

This clone came up once. This rearrangement joins TRBV5-1 to TRBJ2-7; possible D gene TRBD1, 5 bases. The CDR3 is 13 amino acids. Germline V gene lookup returns CDR1 SGHRS and CDR2 YFSETQ. V was cut by 4 bases and J by 6 bases, with 14 bases left in between. CDR3 nucleotides: TGCGCCAGCAGCCCAGAACAGGTACTCGAGCAGTACTTC. It codes for CASSPEQVLEQYF.

The chain joins TRBV24-1 to TRBJ2-5; TRBD2 agrees at 13 bases. This CDR3 contains 16 residues. The V gene end was trimmed by 3 bases and the J gene end by 5 bases; junction bases not matched to a gene: 5. The germline gives CDR1 KGHDR, CDR2 SFDVKD. CDR3 in amino acids: CATSDTLAGGRETQYF. CDR3 DNA sequence: TGTGCCACCAGTGATACACTAGCGGGGGGGCGGGAGACCCAGTACTTC.

The genes are TRBV12-3 or TRBV12-4 and TRBJ1-4; D not resolved. V lost 3 bases, J lost 0 bases, and 2 bases lay in between. The CDR3 sequence is 13 residues long. The CDR3 region is CASSFATNEKLFF. CDR3 sequence (DNA): TGTGCCAGCAGTTTCGCAACTAATGAAAAACTGTTTTTT.

J is TRBJ2-3 and V is TRBV29-1, with 12 positions matching TRBD2. Germline CDR1 and CDR2: SQVTM and ANQGSEA. The CDR3 covers 15 residues. The trim removed 4 bases at V and 0 bases at J, leaving 2 bases unmatched. The CDR3 DNA follows: TGCAGCGTTGGGACTAGCGGGACTAGCACAGATACGCAGTATTTT. This encodes CSVGTSGTSTDTQYF.

V and J are TRBV11-2 and TRBJ2-6; TRBD2 matches at 9 bases. Looked up from germline, CDR1 is SGHAT and CDR2 is FQNNGV. The CDR3 loop spans 17 amino acids. V lost 10 bases, J lost 2 bases, and 12 bases stayed unmatched. CDR3 amino acids: CANKGASGVTGANVLTF. As DNA, the CDR3 is TGTGCCAACAAAGGGGCTAGCGGGGTGACTGGGGCCAACGTCCTGACTTTC.

This sequence joins TRBV28 and TRBJ1-2, with 9 bases identical to TRBD1. The CDR3 extends over 15 amino acids. Per germline, CDR1 MDHEN and CDR2 SYDVKM. The V gene end was trimmed by 5 bases and the J gene end by 5 bases; junction bases not matched to a gene: 9. This chain's CDR3 is CASSPPVGQGYGYTF. The CDR3 bases are TGTGCCAGCAGTCCTCCCGTCGGACAGGGGTATGGCTACACCTTC.

The rearrangement joins TRBV7-8 to TRBJ1-1; 9 bases match TRBD1. The CDR3 is made up of 16 amino acids. Trimming at V came to 5 bases and at J to 3 bases, leaving 10 bases not matched to a gene. Germline-derived CDR1 and CDR2 are SGHVS and FQNEAQ. The CDR3 region has the DNA TGTGCCAGCAGCCCCGGGACAGGGTTGGCCCACACTGAAGCTTTCTTT. Encoded protein: CASSPGTGLAHTEAFF.

The rearrangement links TRBV5-4 to TRBJ2-3; 7 bases match TRBD1. Unmatched junction bases numbered 5, after V lost 4 bases and J lost 0 bases. Looked up from germline, CDR1 is SGHNT and CDR2 is YYREEE (reference sequence). The CDR3 is 15 residues long. DNA for the CDR3: TGTGCCAGCAGCCGGGGACAGAAAAGCACAGATACGCAGTATTTT. Residues: CASSRGQKSTDTQYF.